One sample yielded the 28 T cell receptor beta chains listed below, sequenced in a study of glioma-infiltrating T cells. The iRepertoire nested amplicon-rescue multiplex PCR amplified TCR alpha and beta CDR3s from RNA. One entry per CDR3 protein results from TCRdb running MiXCR on the multiplex PCR reads. The sample comprises approximately 110,000 distinct CDR3 sequences, more than 20% of which are singletons, and nearly 15% rests with the top ten. Sequencing input: glioma tissue, nonneoplastic brain tissue, or PBMCs (not recorded which). The receptors originated from a human donor with low-grade glioma or glioblastoma, undergoing nonglioma brain surgery, or in good health (not recorded which).

This clonotype has just one count. The chain links TRBV5-1 to TRBJ2-1; 7 nucleotides agree with TRBD2. The V segment lost 6 bases and the J segment 7 bases; nucleotides outside the gene matches: 7. The germline gives CDR1 SGHRS, CDR2 YFSETQ. This CDR3 contains 13 residues. In DNA form, the CDR3 reads TGCGCCAGCATGTGGGAGGGCCCTAATGAGCAGTTCTTC. This codes for CASMWEGPNEQFF.

The chain links TRBV27 to TRBJ1-1; the D is unclear. Trimming removed 7 bases at V and 6 bases at J, with 15 bases between. Germline V gene lookup returns CDR1 MNHEY and CDR2 SMNVEV (reference sequence). This CDR3 region has 13 residues. The CDR3 is CASTRQAQPEAFF. DNA for the CDR3: TGTGCCAGCACTAGACAAGCACAACCTGAAGCTTTCTTT.

This clonotype showed up just a few times. The gene calls are TRBV10-3 and TRBJ2-7, with 12 bases aligning to TRBD2. In germline, CDR1 is ENHRY, CDR2 SYGVKD. CDR3 size: 15 residues. With 1 base clipped from V and 4 bases from J, the junction kept 2 bases outside the gene matches. CDR3 DNA: TGTGCCATCAGTGAGTTGCTAGCGGGAGGGTACGAGCAGTACTTC. Translating it yields CAISELLAGGYEQYF.

The rearrangement joins TRBV19 to TRBJ2-1; D possibly corresponds to TRBD2 (6 bases). The V end was cut by 4 bases, the J end by 4 bases, with 20 bases between. The germline gives CDR1 LNHDA, CDR2 SQIVND (reference sequence). The CDR3 totals 17 residues. CDR3 region: CASSTIQARGGYNEQFF. For the CDR3, the DNA is TGTGCCAGTAGTACTATCCAGGCGCGGGGTGGTTACAATGAGCAGTTCTTC.

This clonotype came up many times. V usage is TRBV10-2 and J usage is TRBJ2-3, with no clear D. The CDR3 is made up of 16 amino acids. The germline V gene has CDR1 WSHSY and CDR2 SAAADI. The V end was cut by 6 bases, the J end by 0 bases, with 16 bases between. The CDR3 region has the DNA TGCGCCAGCAGGACCGGAAAAACAGCTAGCACAGATACGCAGTATTTT. It yields the protein CASRTGKTASTDTQYF.

About this clonotype: A read error is possible here, since a much larger clone lies one base away. This chain connects TRBV12-3 or TRBV12-4 to TRBJ2-3; D possibly corresponds to TRBD1 (5 bases). The CDR3 loop spans 13 amino acids. V lost 6 bases, J lost 5 bases, and 12 bases lay in between. The CDR3 DNA is TGTGCCAGCAGCCAGGGTCGCATAGATACGCAGTATTTT. Translation gives CASSQGRIDTQYF.

This clonotype was found many times. The chain links TRBV12-3 or TRBV12-4 to TRBJ1-1; TRBD1 matches at 7 bases. Unmatched junction bases numbered 5, after V lost 6 bases and J lost 7 bases. This CDR3 has 12 residues. The DNA of the CDR3 is TGTGCCAGCAGCCAAACAGGGGTTGAAGCTTTCTTT. Protein sequence: CASSQTGVEAFF.

The chain joins TRBV19 to TRBJ1-5; D uncertain. V lost 5 bases and J lost 0, with 11 bases in between. The CDR3 covers 15 residues. Germline loops: CDR1 LNHDA, CDR2 SQIVND (reference sequence). The CDR3 bases are TGTGCCAGTAGTCTTGGCGGCCTTAGCAATCAGCCCCAGCATTTT. Amino acid sequence: CASSLGGLSNQPQHF.

Details on this clonotype: With a much larger clone just one base away, this may be a read error. The chain employs TRBV9 and TRBJ2-3; D not certain. CDR3 length equals 14 residues. V lost 2 bases and J lost 5, with 12 bases in between. CDR1 and CDR2 (germline): SGDLS, YYNGEE. CDR3 bases: TGTGCCAGCAGCGTCCGGGTCTCCCAAGATACGCAGTATTTT. Residues: CASSVRVSQDTQYF.

Details on this clonotype: A much bigger clone sits one base away, suggesting this may be a read error. The chain has TRBV3-1 and TRBJ2-5, with no clear D. The CDR3 runs to 15 residues. With 7 bases removed from V and 2 bases from J, the gap between germline ends came to 17 bases. Germline loops: CDR1 LGHDT, CDR2 YNNKEL (reference sequence). CDR3 in amino acids: CASILRHWSQETQYF. The CDR3 DNA is TGTGCCAGCATCCTACGACATTGGAGTCAAGAGACCCAGTACTTC.

At least ten counts were recorded for this clonotype. V gene TRBV6-1 combines with J gene TRBJ2-7; 8 positions match TRBD1. The CDR3 is 12 residues long. Germline CDR1 MNHNS, CDR2 SASEGT. With V trimmed by 6 bases and J by 4 bases, 2 bases remained unmatched. The CDR3 DNA is TGTGCCAGCAGACAGGGGGATTACGAGCAGTACTTC. Protein: CASRQGDYEQYF.

To note about this clonotype: This is likely a read error, given that the CDR3 carries no conserved phenylalanine or tryptophan at its end. The chain couples TRBV28 to TRBJ1-2; a possible D gene is TRBD1 (5 bases). The germline V gene has CDR1 MDHEN and CDR2 SYDVKM. Trimming took off 2 bases at V and 4 bases at J, with 8 bases between the two ends. CDR3 length: 13 amino acids. CDR3 residues: CASSLLQVYGYTL. CDR3 in DNA: TGTGCCAGCAGTTTACTACAGGTCTATGGCTACACCCTC.

This clonotype was seen ten or more times. V gene TRBV4-3 combines with J gene TRBJ2-1; 7 nucleotides line up with TRBD2. After removal of 0 bases from V and 4 bases from J, the junction contained 3 bases not matched to a gene. This CDR3 is built from 15 residues. Germline CDR1 reads LGHNA; CDR2 reads YSLEER. Here the CDR3 DNA reads TGCGCCAGCAGCCAAGATCCAGCGGGATACAATGAGCAGTTCTTC. As protein: CASSQDPAGYNEQFF.

The chain uses TRBV6-2 or TRBV6-3 and TRBJ2-7; 10 bases line up with TRBD1. Unmatched junction bases numbered 5, after V lost 6 bases and J lost 3 bases. Germline V gives CDR1 MNHEY, CDR2 SVGEGT. CDR3 length equals 14 residues. The CDR3 here is CASRPGTGVYEQYF. The CDR3 nucleotides are TGTGCCAGCAGGCCCGGGACAGGGGTCTACGAGCAGTACTTC.

This clonotype was seen ten or more times. The V gene is TRBV6-1, the J gene TRBJ2-7; 7 positions agree with TRBD1. Germline V gene data show CDR1 as MNHNS and CDR2 as SASEGT. J lost 2 bases, V lost 5 bases, and 6 bases had no gene match. The CDR3 covers 14 residues. Written as DNA, the CDR3 is TGTGCCAGCAGTCGATTCAGGGGGACCTACGAGCAGTACTTC. Protein sequence: CASSRFRGTYEQYF.

On this clonotype: A read error is possible here, since a much larger clone lies one base away. The rearrangement joins TRBV2 to TRBJ2-5; the D is unclear. The CDR3 is made up of 15 amino acids. Germline lookup yields CDR1 SNHLY and CDR2 FYNNEI. CDR3 sequence: CASTGLGSYQETKYF. The CDR3 DNA follows: TGTGCCAGCACTGGATTAGGGTCGTACCAAGAGACCAAGTACTTC.

In its sample, this clonotype was seen many times. The genes are TRBV7-9 and TRBJ2-1; 12 bases fit TRBD2. Germline V gene lookup returns CDR1 SEHNR and CDR2 FQNEAQ (reference sequence). The CDR3 runs 16 residues. The J segment lost 8 bases and the V segment lost 1 base, leaving 6 bases of the junction unmatched. The DNA for the CDR3 is TGTGCCAGCAGCTTAGATAGACTAGCGGGAGAGGATGAGCAGTTCTTC. Translated, it gives CASSLDRLAGEDEQFF.

In its sample, this clonotype was seen many times. The chain employs TRBV2 and TRBJ2-3, with 11 bases matching TRBD2. The V gene end was trimmed by 8 bases and the J gene end by 3 bases; junction bases not matched to a gene: 4. The length of the CDR3 is 14 residues. CDR1 is SNHLY and CDR2 is FYNNEI in the germline V gene. The CDR3 is CASEGTSGTDTQYF. DNA for the CDR3: TGTGCCAGCGAAGGGACTAGCGGAACAGATACGCAGTATTTT.

The V call is TRBV4-1, the J call TRBJ2-7, with 11 bases lining up with TRBD1. Germline V gives CDR1 MGHRA, CDR2 YSYEKL. V lost 4 bases to trimming and J lost 4 bases; unmatched junction nucleotides: 9. The CDR3 covers 16 residues. CDR3 region: CASSLVPGQGVYEQYF. The CDR3 nucleotides are TGCGCCAGCAGCCTAGTACCGGGACAGGGGGTATACGAGCAGTACTTC.

The V and J genes are TRBV29-1 and TRBJ2-1; 10 bases match TRBD2. The CDR3 consists of 15 residues. With V trimmed by 6 bases and J by 6 bases, 11 bases remained unmatched. Germline CDR1 SQVTM, CDR2 ANQGSEA. The CDR3 DNA is TGCAGCGTGGGGCCTCAAGCGGGAGGGCTCAATGAGCAGTTCTTC. As protein: CSVGPQAGGLNEQFF.

This clonotype showed up just a few times. The genes are TRBV7-2 and TRBJ1-1, with D hard to call. CDR1 is SGHTA and CDR2 is FQGNSA in the germline V gene. The CDR3 contains 14 residues. The V end was cut by 5 bases, the J end by 4 bases, with 14 bases between. The CDR3 loop reads CASSLRALSTEAFF. The CDR3 nucleotides are TGTGCCAGCAGCCTACGGGCCCTAAGCACTGAAGCTTTCTTT.

This clonotype was picked up many times. The genes are TRBV6-1 and TRBJ2-7; D remains unclear. This CDR3 has 14 amino acids. Germline V gives CDR1 MNHNS, CDR2 SASEGT. V dropped 5 bases and J dropped 3 bases, with 14 bases sitting between them. CDR3 nucleotides: TGTGCCAGCAGTTCGACCCGACTCGGCTACGAGCAGTACTTC. Translated: CASSSTRLGYEQYF.

This clonotype appeared many times. The chain uses TRBV18 and TRBJ2-1; D is undetermined. Germline CDR1 KGHSH, CDR2 LQKENI. Deletions cut 3 bases from V and 5 bases from J, with 8 bases between. This CDR3 contains 13 residues. Written as DNA, the CDR3 is TGTGCCAGCTCACCGCGTCAGGACAATGAGCAGTTCTTC. Protein: CASSPRQDNEQFF.

This clonotype has ten or more counts. In DNA form, the CDR3 reads TGCAGCGTTGCGGGAGGTCACTTAATTGATGAGCAGTTCTTC. This encodes CSVAGGHLIDEQFF. V is TRBV29-1 and J is TRBJ2-1, with TRBD2 matching over 7 bases. J lost 8 bases, V lost 4 bases, and 11 bases had no gene match. The CDR3 has 14 residues. The germline gives CDR1 SQVTM, CDR2 ANQGSEA.

This clonotype was seen many times. The J gene is TRBJ2-3, the V gene TRBV20-1, with D perhaps matching TRBD1 or TRBD2 (5 bases each). This CDR3 has 15 residues. Germline V gene lookup returns CDR1 DFQATT and CDR2 SNEGSKA (reference sequence). V shed 3 bases and J shed 0 bases, with 13 bases lying between them. CDR3 bases: TGCAGTGCTAGTGGGGCCGAGGGAAGCACAGATACGCAGTATTTT. The encoded protein is CSASGAEGSTDTQYF.

The chain's CDR3 is CASSKPGQTYEQYF. DNA for the CDR3: TGTGCCAGCAGTAAACCGGGACAGACCTACGAGCAGTACTTC. The V and J genes are TRBV27 and TRBJ2-7; 7 positions agree with TRBD1. CDR1 and CDR2 from the germline V gene are MNHEY and SMNVEV (reference sequence). The CDR3 length is 14 residues. Germline trimming cut 5 bases from V and 2 bases from J; bases unmatched to any gene: 6.

As for this clonotype: A read error may be the cause here, since a much bigger clone is one base away. The rearrangement joins TRBV12-3 or TRBV12-4 to TRBJ1-2; 7 bases map to TRBD1. V gave up 3 bases and J gave up 4 bases; unmatched junction bases: 2. This CDR3 is built from 13 residues. CDR3 sequence (DNA): TGTGCCAGCAGTTTGGGACAGACCTATGGCTACACCTTC. The encoded protein is CASSLGQTYGYTF.

This clonotype was recorded at least ten times. This chain joins TRBV6-1 and TRBJ2-3, with D possibly matching TRBD1 (6 bases). Trimming took off 8 bases at V and 6 bases at J, with 36 bases between the two ends. There are 20 residues in the CDR3. Germline loops: CDR1 MNHNS, CDR2 SASEGT. CDR3 region: CASPRDTRGEKAVPRDTQYF. CDR3 in DNA: TGTGCCAGCCCAAGGGACACCCGAGGGGAAAAAGCGGTTCCCCGGGATACGCAGTATTTT.